These 2 T cell receptor beta chains came from one sample sequenced in a study of cytomegalovirus exposure and HLA in healthy donors. The PCR ran on 60 Vbeta and 13 Jbeta primers. TCRdb's table, derived via immunoSEQ multiplex PCR, lists solely in-frame clones and lacks some. The table records about 180,000 clones, around 77% of them present only once. Sequenced sample: PBMCs. The receptors derive from a man aged 55-75 years in good health and CMV-seronegative.

V is TRBV19 and J is TRBJ2-5; 7 bases line up with TRBD1. From germline, CDR1 is LNHDA and CDR2 SQIVND (reference sequence). The CDR3 covers 13 residues. Trimming removed 7 bases from V and 2 bases from J; junction bases left unmatched: 4. CDR3 nucleotide sequence: TGTGCCAGTACCGGGACAGCTCAAGAGACCCAGTACTTC. Its protein is CASTGTAQETQYF.

Only one count was recorded for this clone. The chain carries TRBV4-2 and TRBJ2-5, with TRBD1 matching over 11 bases. Germline V gene data show CDR1 as LGHNA and CDR2 as YNFKEQ. Losses at the gene ends were 4 bases for V and 4 bases for J; bases not matched to a gene: 2. The CDR3 is made up of 14 amino acids. DNA of the CDR3: TGTGCCAGCAGCCCTGGGACAGGGGGAGAGACCCAGTACTTC. Translating gives CASSPGTGGETQYF.